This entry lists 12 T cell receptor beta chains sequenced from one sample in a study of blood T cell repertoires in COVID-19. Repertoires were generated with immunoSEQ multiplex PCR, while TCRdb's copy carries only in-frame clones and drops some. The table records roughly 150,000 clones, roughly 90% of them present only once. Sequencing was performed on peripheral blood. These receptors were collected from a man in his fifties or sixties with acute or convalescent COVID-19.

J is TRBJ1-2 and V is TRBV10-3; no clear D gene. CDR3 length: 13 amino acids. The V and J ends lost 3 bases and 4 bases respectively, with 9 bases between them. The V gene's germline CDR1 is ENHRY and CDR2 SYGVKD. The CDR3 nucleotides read TGTGCCATCAGTGACGGGAACATCTATGGCTACACCTTC. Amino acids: CAISDGNIYGYTF.

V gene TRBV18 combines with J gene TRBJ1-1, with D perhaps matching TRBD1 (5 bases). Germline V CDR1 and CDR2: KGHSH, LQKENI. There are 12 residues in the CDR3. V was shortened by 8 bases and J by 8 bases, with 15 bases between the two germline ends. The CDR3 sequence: CASTFLGGEAFF. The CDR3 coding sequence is TGTGCCAGCACTTTCTTGGGGGGAGAAGCTTTCTTT.

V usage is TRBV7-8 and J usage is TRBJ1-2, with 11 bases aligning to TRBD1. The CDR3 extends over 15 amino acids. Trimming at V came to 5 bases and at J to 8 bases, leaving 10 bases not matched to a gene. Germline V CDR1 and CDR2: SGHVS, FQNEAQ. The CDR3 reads CASSPGQGALAGYTF. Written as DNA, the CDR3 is TGTGCCAGCAGCCCTGGACAGGGGGCACTTGCCGGCTACACCTTC.

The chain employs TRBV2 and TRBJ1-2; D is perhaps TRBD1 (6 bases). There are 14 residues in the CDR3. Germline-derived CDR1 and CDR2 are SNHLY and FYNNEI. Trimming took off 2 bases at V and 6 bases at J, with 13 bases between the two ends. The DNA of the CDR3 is TGTGCCAGCAGTGAACCGTTCCAGGGGAATGGCTACACCTTC. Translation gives CASSEPFQGNGYTF.

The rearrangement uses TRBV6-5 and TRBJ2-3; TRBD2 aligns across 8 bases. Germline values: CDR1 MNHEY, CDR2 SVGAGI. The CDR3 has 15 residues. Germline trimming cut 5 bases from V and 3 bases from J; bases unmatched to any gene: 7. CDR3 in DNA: TGTGCCAGCAGTCGTCGGGGGGGCGATACAGATACGCAGTATTTT. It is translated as CASSRRGGDTDTQYF.

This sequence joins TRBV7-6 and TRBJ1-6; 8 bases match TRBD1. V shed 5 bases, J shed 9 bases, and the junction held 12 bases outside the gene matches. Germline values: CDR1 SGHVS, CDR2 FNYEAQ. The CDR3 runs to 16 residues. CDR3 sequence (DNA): TGTGCCAGCAGCGAAACTGGTGAACAGGGGGGTTCACCCCTCCACTTT. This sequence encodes CASSETGEQGGSPLHF.

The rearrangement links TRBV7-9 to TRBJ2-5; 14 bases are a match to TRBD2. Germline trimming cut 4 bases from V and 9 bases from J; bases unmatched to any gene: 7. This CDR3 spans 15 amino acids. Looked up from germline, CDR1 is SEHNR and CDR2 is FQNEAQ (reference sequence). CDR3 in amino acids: CASSSGLAGVVSQYF. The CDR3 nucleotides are TGTGCCAGCAGCTCGGGACTAGCGGGGGTCGTGTCCCAGTACTTC.

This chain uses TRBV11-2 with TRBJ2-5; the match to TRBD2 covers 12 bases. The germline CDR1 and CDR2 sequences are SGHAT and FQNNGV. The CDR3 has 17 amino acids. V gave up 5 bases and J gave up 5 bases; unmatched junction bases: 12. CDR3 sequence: CASSPHDLAGGEETQYF. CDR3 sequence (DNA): TGTGCCAGCAGCCCCCATGACCTAGCGGGGGGGGAGGAGACCCAGTACTTC.

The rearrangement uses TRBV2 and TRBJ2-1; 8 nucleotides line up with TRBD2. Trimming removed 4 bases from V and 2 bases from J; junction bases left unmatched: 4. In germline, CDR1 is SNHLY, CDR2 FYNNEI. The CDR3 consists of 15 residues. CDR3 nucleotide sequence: TGTGCCAGCAGTGTGGGCGGGGGGACCTACAATGAGCAGTTCTTC. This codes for CASSVGGGTYNEQFF.

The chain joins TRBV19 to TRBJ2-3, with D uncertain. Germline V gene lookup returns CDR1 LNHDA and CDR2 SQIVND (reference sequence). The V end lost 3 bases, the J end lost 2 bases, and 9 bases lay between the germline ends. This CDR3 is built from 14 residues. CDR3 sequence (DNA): TGTGCCAGTAGTATGTTGAGCTCCACAGATACGCAGTATTTT. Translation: CASSMLSSTDTQYF.

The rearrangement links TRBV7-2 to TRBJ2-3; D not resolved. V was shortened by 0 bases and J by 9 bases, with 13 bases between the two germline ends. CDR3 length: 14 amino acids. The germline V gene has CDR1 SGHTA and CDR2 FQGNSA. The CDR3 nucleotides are TGTGCCAGCAGCTTAGCGGCTGAGAGGCGAACGCAGTATTTT. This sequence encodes CASSLAAERRTQYF. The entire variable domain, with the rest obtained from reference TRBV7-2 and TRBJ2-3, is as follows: GAGVSQSPSNKVTEKGKDVELRCDPISGHTALYWYRQSLGQGLEFLIYFQGNSAPDKSGLPSDRFSAERTGGSVSTLTIQRTQQEDSAVYLCASSLAAERRTQYFGPGTRLTVL.

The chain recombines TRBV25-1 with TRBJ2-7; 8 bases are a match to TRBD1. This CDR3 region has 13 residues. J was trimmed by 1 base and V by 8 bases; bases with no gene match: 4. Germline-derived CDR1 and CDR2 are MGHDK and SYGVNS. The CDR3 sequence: CASRTGQSYEQYF. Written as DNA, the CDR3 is TGTGCCAGCCGGACAGGGCAGTCCTACGAGCAGTACTTC.